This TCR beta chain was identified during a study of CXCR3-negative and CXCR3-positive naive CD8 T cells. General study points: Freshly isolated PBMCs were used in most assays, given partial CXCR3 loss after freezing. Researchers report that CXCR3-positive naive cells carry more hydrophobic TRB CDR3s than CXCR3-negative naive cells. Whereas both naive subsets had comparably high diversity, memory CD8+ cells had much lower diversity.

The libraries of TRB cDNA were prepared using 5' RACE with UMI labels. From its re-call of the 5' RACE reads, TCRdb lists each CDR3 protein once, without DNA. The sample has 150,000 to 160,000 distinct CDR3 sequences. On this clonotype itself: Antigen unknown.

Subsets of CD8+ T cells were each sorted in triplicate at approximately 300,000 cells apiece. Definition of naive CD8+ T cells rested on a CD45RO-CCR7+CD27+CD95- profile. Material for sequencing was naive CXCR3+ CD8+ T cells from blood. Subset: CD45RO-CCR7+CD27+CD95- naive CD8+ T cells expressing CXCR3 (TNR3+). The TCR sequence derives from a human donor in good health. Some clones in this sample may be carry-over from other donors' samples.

The CDR3 protein is CAISEEKYTEAFF. The genes are TRBV10-3 and TRBJ1-1. CDR1 ENHRY and CDR2 SYGVKD come from the germline V gene. The CDR3 loop spans 13 amino acids.